The TCR beta chain under discussion was sequenced for a study of siplizumab effects on memory and regulatory T cells. Regarding this clone: Its matching antigen is unknown.

Notes on the study in general: Greater diversity than memory cells seemed evident in naive T cells, which also appeared to be major alloresponse contributors.

The protocol was immunoSEQ multiplex PCR, while the TCRdb copy is restricted to in-frame clones and leaves out a portion. The sample holds around 77,000 clones, about 89% seen once. The sequence came from a human donor in good health. What was sequenced was CD8+ T cells sorted from blood.

CDR3 in amino acids: CASSLAGVGELFF. CDR3 nucleotides: TGCGCCAGCAGCCTAGCGGGAGTCGGGGAGCTGTTTTTT. The chain joins TRBV10-2 to TRBJ2-2, with TRBD2 identical over 10 bases. V lost 6 bases and J lost 7; bases outside the gene matches: 2. The germline V gene has CDR1 WSHSY and CDR2 SAAADI. CDR3 length: 13 amino acids.